The sequence of this TCR beta chain was determined in a study of OX40 agonist ivuxolimab in advanced cancers. Study-level information: Patients treated during dose escalation were battling hepatocellular carcinoma, melanoma, renal cell or head and neck cancer. Study observations and caveats: Some patients who did not respond also had low normalized T-cell clonal expansion.

Assay: immunoSEQ multiplex PCR; the TCRdb copy retains only in-frame clones and omits some. Among around 92,000 clones listed, about 92% were seen once. Points on this clone: What it binds is not known.

V shed 0 bases and J shed 3 bases, with 4 bases lying between them. Germline CDR1 LGHNA, CDR2 YNFKEQ. The CDR3 loop spans 13 amino acids. The chain joins TRBV4-2 to TRBJ2-3, with D unresolved. This material consisted of CD4+ or CD8+ T cells sorted from blood, taken in a trial of the OX40 agonist ivuxolimab. The clonotype was recovered from an adult with an advanced solid tumor such as melanoma, head and neck, liver or kidney cancer. The CDR3 region has the DNA TGTGCCAGCAGCCAAGATAAGACAGATACGCAGTATTTT. This translates into CASSQDKTDTQYF.